This TCR beta chain derives from a study of blood T cells in healthy people across ages. Through a sample-barcoded 5' primer and a J-beta primer mix, a second PCR was run for roughly 6 to 12 cycles. TCRdb re-called the 5' RACE reads through MiXCR, storing one row per CDR3 protein. The sample has about 1.1 million distinct CDR3 sequences; under 40% are singletons. With V trimmed by 1 base and J by 4 bases, 6 bases remained unmatched. Germline CDR1 and CDR2: LGHNA and YSLEER. This CDR3 comprises 16 residues. The receptor comes from a man aged 18 to 30 in good health. V and J are TRBV4-3 and TRBJ2-3; 9 positions agree with TRBD1. The specimen was blood. CDR3 coding DNA: TGCGCCAGCAGCCAAGTTTTGGGACAGGGAGCAGATACGCAGTATTTT. Amino acid sequence: CASSQVLGQGADTQYF.